The present T cell receptor beta chain was sequenced within a study of chemoradiotherapy in HPV16-positive cancers. For the study at large: Candidate HPV-specific clones and shared TCR motifs came from two HPV16-positive patients. General study results and limits: Only a couple of HPV16-positive patients supplied the functional HPV-specificity definition.

The germline V gene encodes CDR1 MDHEN and CDR2 SYDVKM. The CDR3 consists of 14 residues. With 6 bases clipped from V and 4 bases from J, the junction kept 8 bases outside the gene matches. Sequencing used immunoSEQ multiplex PCR; TCRdb keeps in-frame clones, though not all of them. The sample includes 25,000 to 40,000 clones, around 88% of them seen just once. A note on this clone: Its antigen is not known.

This chain joins TRBV28 and TRBJ2-5, with 7 bases identical to TRBD1. This material consisted of blood, taken from a patient who underwent chemoradiotherapy. The receptor was derived from a human donor with HPV-associated anogenital cancer. CDR3 bases: TGTGCCAGCAGCCCCGCGGACAGGAGAGAGACCCAGTACTTC. Protein product: CASSPADRRETQYF. The variable domain in full, completed from reference TRBV28 and TRBJ2-5, reads DVKVTQSSRYLVKRTGEKVFLECVQDMDHENMFWYRQDPGLGLRLIYFSYDVKMKEKGDIPEGYSVSREKKERFSLILESASTNQTSMYLCASSPADRRETQYFGPGTRLLVL.